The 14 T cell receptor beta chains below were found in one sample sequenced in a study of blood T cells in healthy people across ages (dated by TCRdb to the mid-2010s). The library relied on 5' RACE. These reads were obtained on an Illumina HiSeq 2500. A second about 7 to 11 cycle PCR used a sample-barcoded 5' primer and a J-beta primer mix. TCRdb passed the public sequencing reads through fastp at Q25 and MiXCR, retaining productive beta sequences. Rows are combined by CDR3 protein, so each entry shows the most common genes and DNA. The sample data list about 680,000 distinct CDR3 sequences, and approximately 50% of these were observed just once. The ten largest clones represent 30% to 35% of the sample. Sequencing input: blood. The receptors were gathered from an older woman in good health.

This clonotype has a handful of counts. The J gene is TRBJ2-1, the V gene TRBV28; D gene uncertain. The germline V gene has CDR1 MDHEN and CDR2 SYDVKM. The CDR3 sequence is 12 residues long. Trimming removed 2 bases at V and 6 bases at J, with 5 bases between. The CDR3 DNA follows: TGTGCCAGCAGTTTAATCCGCAATGAGCAGTTCTTC. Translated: CASSLIRNEQFF.

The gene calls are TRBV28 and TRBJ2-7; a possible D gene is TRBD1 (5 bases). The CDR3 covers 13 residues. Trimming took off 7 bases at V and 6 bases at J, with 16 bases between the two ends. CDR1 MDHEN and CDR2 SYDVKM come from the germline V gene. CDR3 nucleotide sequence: TGTGCCAGCATCCAAGGGCAGGGAAGCGAGCAGTACTTC. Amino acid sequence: CASIQGQGSEQYF. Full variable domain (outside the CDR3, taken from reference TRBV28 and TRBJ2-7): DVKVTQSSRYLVKRTGEKVFLECVQDMDHENMFWYRQDPGLGLRLIYFSYDVKMKEKGDIPEGYSVSREKKERFSLILESASTNQTSMYLCASIQGQGSEQYFGPGTRLTVT.

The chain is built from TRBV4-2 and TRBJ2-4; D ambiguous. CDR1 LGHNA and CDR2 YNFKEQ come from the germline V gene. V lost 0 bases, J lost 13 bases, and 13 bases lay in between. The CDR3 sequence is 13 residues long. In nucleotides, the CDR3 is TGTGCCAGCAGCCAAGATTTAGCTCTGGGGCAGTACTTC. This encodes CASSQDLALGQYF.

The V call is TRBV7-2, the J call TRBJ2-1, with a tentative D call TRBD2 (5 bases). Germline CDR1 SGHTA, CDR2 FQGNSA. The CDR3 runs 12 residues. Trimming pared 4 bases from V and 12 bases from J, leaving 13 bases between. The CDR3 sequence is CASSSPGGRQFF. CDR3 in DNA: TGTGCCAGCAGCTCCCCTGGAGGAAGGCAGTTCTTC.

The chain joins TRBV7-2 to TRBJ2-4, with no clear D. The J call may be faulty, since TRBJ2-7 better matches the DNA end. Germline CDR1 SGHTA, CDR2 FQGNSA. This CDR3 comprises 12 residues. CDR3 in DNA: TGTGCCAGCAGCTCCCTGGATTACGAGCAGTACTTC. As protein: CASSSLDYEQYF.

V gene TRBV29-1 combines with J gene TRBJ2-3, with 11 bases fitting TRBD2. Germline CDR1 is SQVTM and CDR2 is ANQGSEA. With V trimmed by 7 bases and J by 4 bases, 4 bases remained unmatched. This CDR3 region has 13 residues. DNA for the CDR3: TGCAGCGGGGGACTAGCGGTATCAGATACGCAGTATTTT. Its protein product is CSGGLAVSDTQYF.

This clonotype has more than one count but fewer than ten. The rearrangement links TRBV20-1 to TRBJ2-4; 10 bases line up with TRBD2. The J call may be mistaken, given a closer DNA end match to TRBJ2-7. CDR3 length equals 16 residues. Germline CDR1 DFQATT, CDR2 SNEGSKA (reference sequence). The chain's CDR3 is CSARDDLAGVYYEQYF. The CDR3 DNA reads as TGCAGTGCTAGAGACGACCTAGCGGGAGTATATTACGAGCAGTACTTC.

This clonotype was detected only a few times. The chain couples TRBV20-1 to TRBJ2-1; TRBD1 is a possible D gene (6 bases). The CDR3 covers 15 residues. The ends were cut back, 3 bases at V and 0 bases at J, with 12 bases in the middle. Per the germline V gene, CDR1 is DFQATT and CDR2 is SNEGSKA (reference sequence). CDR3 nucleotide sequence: TGCAGTGCTAGTCGAGGGGGAAGCTCCTACAATGAGCAGTTCTTC. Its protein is CSASRGGSSYNEQFF.

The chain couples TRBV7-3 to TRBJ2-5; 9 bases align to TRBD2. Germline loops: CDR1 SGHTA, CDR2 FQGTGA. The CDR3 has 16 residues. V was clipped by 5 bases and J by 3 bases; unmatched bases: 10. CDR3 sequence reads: CASSQNAGGREETQYF. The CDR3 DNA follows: TGTGCCAGCAGCCAAAACGCAGGCGGGAGGGAAGAGACCCAGTACTTC.

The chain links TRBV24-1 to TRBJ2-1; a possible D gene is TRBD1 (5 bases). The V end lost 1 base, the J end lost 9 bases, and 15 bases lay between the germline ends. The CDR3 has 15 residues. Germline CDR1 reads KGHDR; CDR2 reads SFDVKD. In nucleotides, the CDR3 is TGTGCCACCAGTGATTTTCGGCAGGCAAGGGGTGAGCAGTTCTTC. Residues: CATSDFRQARGEQFF.

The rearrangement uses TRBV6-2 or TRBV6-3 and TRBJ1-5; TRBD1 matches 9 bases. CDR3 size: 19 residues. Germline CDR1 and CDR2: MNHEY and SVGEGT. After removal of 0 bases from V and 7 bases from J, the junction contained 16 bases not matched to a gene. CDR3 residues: CASSYSGEGRDRDQQPQHF. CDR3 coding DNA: TGTGCCAGCAGTTACTCAGGGGAGGGTAGGGACAGGGACCAACAGCCCCAGCATTTT.

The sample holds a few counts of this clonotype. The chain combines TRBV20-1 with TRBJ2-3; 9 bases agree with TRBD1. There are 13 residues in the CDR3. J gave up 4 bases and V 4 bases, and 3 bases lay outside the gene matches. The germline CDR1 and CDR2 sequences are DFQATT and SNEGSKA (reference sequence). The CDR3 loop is CSANRGRADTQYF. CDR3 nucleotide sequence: TGCAGTGCTAACAGGGGGCGCGCAGATACGCAGTATTTT.

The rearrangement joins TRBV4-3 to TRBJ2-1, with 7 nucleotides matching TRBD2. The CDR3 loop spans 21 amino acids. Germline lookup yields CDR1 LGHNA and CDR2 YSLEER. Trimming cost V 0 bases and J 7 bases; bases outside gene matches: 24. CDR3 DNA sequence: TGCGCCAGCAGCCAAGATTGGGCGGTTCGGGGAGGGCAGGGTATCAGAAATGAGCAGTTCTTC. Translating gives CASSQDWAVRGGQGIRNEQFF.

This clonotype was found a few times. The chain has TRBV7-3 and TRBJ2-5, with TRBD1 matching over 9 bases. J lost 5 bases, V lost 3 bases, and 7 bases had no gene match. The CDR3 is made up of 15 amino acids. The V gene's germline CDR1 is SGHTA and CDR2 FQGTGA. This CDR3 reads CASSFGQGSFETQYF. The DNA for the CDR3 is TGTGCCAGCAGCTTCGGACAGGGGTCATTCGAGACCCAGTACTTC.